The 25 T cell receptor beta chains below all came from one sample that was sequenced in a study of CD8 T cells in Susac syndrome (dated 2019 in TCRdb). The library relied on the immunoSEQ multiplex PCR assay. RNA was extracted with the RNeasy kit and roughly 0.5 to 1 ug was reverse transcribed using random hexamers. The public reads were reprocessed in TCRdb via fastp at Q25 and MiXCR, keeping in-frame beta chains. Entries are consolidated by CDR3 protein sequence, retaining the most common genes and DNA. Within this sample are approximately 300,000 distinct CDR3 sequences, with approximately 85% of them counted one time only. Together, the top ten hold roughly 0.21% of the sample. Sequences were obtained from CD8+ T cells from PBMCs. Receptor source: a human donor with multiple sclerosis.

This chain joins TRBV27 and TRBJ1-4, with D perhaps matching TRBD1 (6 bases). This CDR3 has 18 amino acids. Trimming shortened V by 4 bases and J by 2 bases, and 20 bases separated the two germline ends. Germline CDR1 MNHEY, CDR2 SMNVEV (reference sequence). CDR3 in DNA: TGTGCCAGCAGTTCTGCGGGCTTGGAGGGGGTGACTAATGAAAAACTGTTTTTT. This translates into CASSSAGLEGVTNEKLFF.

The chain links TRBV5-6 to TRBJ2-7, with TRBD1 matching 8 bases. The CDR3 is made up of 14 amino acids. Germline V CDR1 and CDR2: SGHDT, YYEEEE. Germline trimming cut 5 bases from V and 2 bases from J; bases unmatched to any gene: 6. This CDR3 is CASRFGTGTYEQYF. In nucleotides, the CDR3 is TGTGCCAGCAGATTCGGGACAGGAACCTACGAGCAGTACTTC. Full variable domain (remainder filled in from reference TRBV5-6 and TRBJ2-7): DAGVTQSPTHLIKTRGQQVTLRCSPKSGHDTVSWYQQALGQGPQFIFQYYEEEERQRGNFPDRFSGHQFPNYSSELNVNALLLGDSALYLCASRFGTGTYEQYFGPGTRLTVT.

The rearrangement links TRBV4-3 to TRBJ2-7, with TRBD2 identical over 7 bases. Germline trimming cut 0 bases from V and 2 bases from J; bases unmatched to any gene: 19. From germline, CDR1 is LGHNA and CDR2 YSLEER. The CDR3 spans 20 residues. CDR3 nucleotides: TGCGCCAGCAGCCAAGAAAGGCACCCGGGAAACGCGGGACTAACCTACGAGCAGTACTTC. It encodes CASSQERHPGNAGLTYEQYF.

The V gene is TRBV7-9, the J gene TRBJ2-7, with 9 bases matching TRBD2. The CDR3 totals 15 residues. Germline V gene lookup returns CDR1 SEHNR and CDR2 FQNEAQ (reference sequence). The V segment lost 3 bases and the J segment 7 bases; nucleotides outside the gene matches: 10. The CDR3 DNA is TGTGCCAGCAGCTTTACGTTAGCGGGGGCTTGGGAGCAGTACTTC. Encoded protein: CASSFTLAGAWEQYF.

V usage is TRBV28 and J usage is TRBJ2-4; a possible D gene is TRBD1 (6 bases). Germline V lookup: CDR1 MDHEN, CDR2 SYDVKM. The CDR3 contains 16 residues. V dropped 5 bases and J dropped 5 bases, with 19 bases sitting between them. CDR3 sequence reads: CASSINSQGHENIQYF. CDR3 DNA sequence: TGTGCCAGCAGTATCAACAGTCAGGGGCATGAAAACATTCAGTACTTC.

The chain joins TRBV25-1 to TRBJ1-4; 9 bases map to TRBD1. J lost 7 bases, V lost 0 bases, and 3 bases had no gene match. The CDR3 is 15 residues long. Germline CDR1 reads MGHDK; CDR2 reads SYGVNS. Here the CDR3 reads CASSEYGTGSEKLFF. CDR3 DNA: TGTGCCAGCAGTGAATACGGGACAGGGTCTGAAAAACTGTTTTTT.

This rearrangement joins TRBV7-8 to TRBJ1-5; D gene ambiguous. Trimming took off 10 bases at V and 2 bases at J, with 12 bases between the two ends. The CDR3 has 13 amino acids. CDR1 is SGHVS, CDR2 FQNEAQ, per germline. CDR3 protein: CATVERGNQPQHF. The CDR3 DNA reads as TGTGCCACCGTGGAAAGGGGCAATCAGCCCCAGCATTTT.

The CDR3 nucleotides are TGTGCCAGCAGTGAAAACGCGGGCGGACTAGCGGATGAGCAGTTCTTC. Its protein product is CASSENAGGLADEQFF. The V gene is TRBV2, the J gene TRBJ2-1; 10 positions match TRBD2. J gave up 8 bases and V 2 bases, and 9 bases lay outside the gene matches. The germline V gene has CDR1 SNHLY and CDR2 FYNNEI. This CDR3 region has 16 residues. Full variable domain (outside the CDR3, taken from reference TRBV2 and TRBJ2-1): EPEVTQTPSHQVTQMGQEVILRCVPISNHLYFYWYRQILGQKVEFLVSFYNNEISEKSEIFDDQFSVERPDGSNFTLKIRSTKLEDSAMYFCASSENAGGLADEQFFGPGTRLTVL.

The V and J genes are TRBV28 and TRBJ1-2, with D unclear. This CDR3 has 14 amino acids. Germline CDR1 and CDR2: MDHEN and SYDVKM. The V end was cut by 3 bases, the J end by 2 bases, with 10 bases between. The CDR3 spells CASSFGWGNYGYTF. Here the CDR3 DNA reads TGTGCCAGCAGTTTTGGGTGGGGAAACTATGGCTACACCTTC.

The genes are TRBV7-6 and TRBJ2-7, with TRBD2 identical over 10 bases. This CDR3 contains 16 residues. The germline V gene encodes CDR1 SGHVS and CDR2 FNYEAQ. The trim removed 0 bases at V and 3 bases at J, leaving 5 bases unmatched. CDR3 protein: CASSLALAGDVYEQYF. CDR3 sequence (DNA): TGTGCCAGCAGCTTAGCTCTAGCGGGAGACGTCTACGAGCAGTACTTC.

The gene calls are TRBV28 and TRBJ2-1; 12 bases line up with TRBD1. There are 15 residues in the CDR3. Germline values: CDR1 MDHEN, CDR2 SYDVKM. The ends lost 4 bases at V and 9 bases at J; junction bases unmatched: 7. The CDR3 is CASSYPGQGAGEQFF. The CDR3 DNA follows: TGTGCCAGCAGTTACCCGGGACAGGGGGCAGGTGAGCAGTTCTTC.

CDR3: CASSQDLEQGHLGSGYGYTF. The CDR3, as DNA: TGCGCCAGCAGCCAAGATTTGGAACAGGGTCATTTGGGTTCGGGCTATGGCTACACCTTC. This chain links TRBV4-3 with TRBJ1-2, with D tentatively TRBD1 (6 bases). The CDR3 extends over 20 amino acids. With 0 bases removed from V and 4 bases from J, the gap between germline ends came to 27 bases. The germline CDR1 and CDR2 sequences are LGHNA and YSLEER.

This chain connects TRBV29-1 to TRBJ2-7; 10 positions agree with TRBD1. This CDR3 has 13 amino acids. With 7 bases clipped from V and 4 bases from J, the junction kept 7 bases outside the gene matches. Per germline, CDR1 SQVTM and CDR2 ANQGSEA. The chain's CDR3 is CSGVRDRGYEQYF. The CDR3 coding sequence is TGCAGCGGGGTACGGGACAGGGGTTACGAGCAGTACTTC.

This chain links TRBV7-9 with TRBJ1-5, with D hard to call. The CDR3 is 13 residues long. Germline loops: CDR1 SEHNR, CDR2 FQNEAQ (reference sequence). V lost 10 bases to trimming and J lost 2 bases, with 12 bases between them. The CDR3 sequence is CATRPEGNQPQHF. CDR3 coding DNA: TGTGCCACCCGGCCCGAGGGCAATCAGCCCCAGCATTTT.

The chain employs TRBV6-2 or TRBV6-3 and TRBJ1-1; 7 nucleotides align to TRBD1. V gave up 2 bases and J gave up 2 bases; unmatched junction bases: 5. Germline assignment: CDR1 MNHEY and CDR2 SVGEGT. The CDR3 sequence is 15 residues long. The CDR3: CASSYTGTVNTEAFF. In nucleotides, the CDR3 is TGTGCCAGCAGTTACACCGGGACAGTTAACACTGAAGCTTTCTTT.

In its sample, this clonotype was seen a few times. This sequence joins TRBV6-2 or TRBV6-3 and TRBJ2-7; 11 nucleotides align to TRBD2. Germline values: CDR1 MNHEY, CDR2 SVGEGT. The trim removed 8 bases at V and 3 bases at J, leaving 6 bases unmatched. This CDR3 spans 14 amino acids. CDR3 residues: CASSTSGRIYEQYF. The DNA of the CDR3 is TGTGCCAGCTCCACTAGCGGGAGAATCTACGAGCAGTACTTC.

The chain uses TRBV7-9 and TRBJ1-1; possibly TRBD1 for D (5 bases). The CDR3 runs 14 residues. Per the germline V gene, CDR1 is SEHNR and CDR2 is FQNEAQ (reference sequence). Trimming stripped 5 bases from V and 4 bases from J, with 14 bases between. CDR3 bases: TGTGCCAGCAGCCTCGACCGGGACTTCACTGAAGCTTTCTTT. Protein sequence: CASSLDRDFTEAFF.

V gene TRBV30 combines with J gene TRBJ1-5, with 10 bases matching TRBD1. With V trimmed by 1 base and J by 6 bases, 3 bases remained unmatched. The CDR3 runs to 14 residues. Per the germline V gene, CDR1 is GTSNPN and CDR2 is SVGIG (reference sequence). CDR3 amino acids: CAWSGTGGGQPQHF. The CDR3 DNA reads TGTGCCTGGAGTGGGACAGGGGGGGGTCAGCCCCAGCATTTT.

The chain combines TRBV7-2 with TRBJ1-2, with TRBD1 matching over 7 bases. Trimming cost V 1 base and J 4 bases; bases outside gene matches: 6. The CDR3 is 15 residues long. Germline V lookup: CDR1 SGHTA, CDR2 FQGNSA. CDR3 sequence reads: CASSLGGQTSYGYTF. The CDR3 nucleotides are TGTGCCAGCAGCTTAGGGGGACAGACTTCCTATGGCTACACCTTC. Based on the CDR3 plus reference TRBV7-2 and TRBJ1-2, the full variable domain is GAGVSQSPSNKVTEKGKDVELRCDPISGHTALYWYRQSLGQGLEFLIYFQGNSAPDKSGLPSDRFSAERTGGSVSTLTIQRTQQEDSAVYLCASSLGGQTSYGYTFGSGTRLTVV.

Only one count was recorded for this clonotype. V usage is TRBV4-3 and J usage is TRBJ2-1; 8 bases align to TRBD1. The CDR3 consists of 17 residues. Germline CDR1 LGHNA, CDR2 YSLEER. Trimming took 1 base from V and 0 from J; bases not matched to a gene: 5. As DNA, the CDR3 is TGCGCCAGCAGCCAAGCAGGGGGCTGGAGCTCCTACAATGAGCAGTTCTTC. Amino acids: CASSQAGGWSSYNEQFF.

The CDR3 DNA sequence: TGTGCCAGTAGTATAGGGATCGCTGAAGCTTTCTTT. Its protein is CASSIGIAEAFF. The chain carries TRBV19 and TRBJ1-1; no reliable D call. In germline, CDR1 is LNHDA, CDR2 SQIVND (reference sequence). This CDR3 has 12 residues. V lost 1 base and J lost 6, with 6 bases in between.

V is TRBV6-2 or TRBV6-3 and J is TRBJ1-1, with D possibly matching TRBD1 (5 bases). V lost 11 bases, J lost 3 bases, and 13 bases lay in between. Germline CDR1 MNHEY, CDR2 SVGEGT. The length of the CDR3 is 12 residues. DNA of the CDR3: TGTGCCGCGTCCCGGGGGGACACTGAAGCTTTCTTT. Amino acid sequence: CAASRGDTEAFF.

The chain recombines TRBV27 with TRBJ2-7, with D possibly TRBD2 on 5 matching bases. CDR3 length: 13 residues. CDR1 MNHEY and CDR2 SMNVEV come from the germline V gene (reference sequence). V was trimmed by 6 bases and J by 2 bases, leaving 11 bases between them. CDR3 sequence: CASSGGGPYEQYF. CDR3 bases: TGTGCCAGCAGCGGAGGTGGCCCCTACGAGCAGTACTTC.

The chain recombines TRBV12-3 or TRBV12-4 with TRBJ2-2, with D possibly matching TRBD1 (5 bases). CDR3 length: 15 amino acids. Trimming took 3 bases from V and 4 from J, leaving 12 bases between them. In nucleotides, the CDR3 is TGTGCCAGCAGTTTGGGGCAGGGTCGCACCGGGGAGCTGTTTTTT. Translating gives CASSLGQGRTGELFF.

The genes are TRBV13 and TRBJ2-1; the match to TRBD2 covers 7 bases. CDR3 length: 17 residues. The germline V gene has CDR1 PRHDT and CDR2 FYEKMQ (reference sequence). V was pared by 4 bases and J by 0 bases, with 9 bases of the junction left unmatched. The CDR3 protein is CASSSFGRESSYNEQFF. The CDR3 DNA sequence: TGTGCCAGCAGCTCCTTCGGGCGGGAGAGCTCCTACAATGAGCAGTTCTTC.